Here is one TCR beta chain with its context. Its specificity is unknown. The data stem from a study of beta chain features in type 1 diabetes. Whole-study results and caveats: Patients with Type 1 diabetes showed moderately but significantly shorter TCRB CDR3s in all four CD4+ subsets.

Of the isolated RNA, all was reverse transcribed, and so the sequenced material was expressed TCRB transcripts. The average output of naive, central memory and regulatory T cell samples was several million reads. Sequencing used immunoSEQ multiplex PCR; TCRdb keeps in-frame clones, though not all of them. The sample consists of over 600,000 clones, approximately 13% of them appearing once. Only one heparinised blood draw was taken per donor, and its volume averaged approximately 0.11 L. Sorting with CD45RO/CCR7/CD25/CD127/CD95/CD27 yielded naive, central memory, regulatory and stem-like memory CD4+ cells. The CDR3 contains 17 residues. Trimming took 0 bases from V and 2 from J, leaving 12 bases between them. Per germline, CDR1 SGHTS and CDR2 YDEGEE.

This sequence originates from a young man with type 1 diabetes. The chain combines TRBV5-8 with TRBJ2-6; D not certain. Sequenced input: naive CD4+ T cells from blood. CDR3 sequence: CASSLARRYPGANVLTF. The CDR3 DNA reads as TGTGCCAGCAGCTTGGCCCGCAGGTACCCTGGGGCCAACGTCCTGACTTTC.